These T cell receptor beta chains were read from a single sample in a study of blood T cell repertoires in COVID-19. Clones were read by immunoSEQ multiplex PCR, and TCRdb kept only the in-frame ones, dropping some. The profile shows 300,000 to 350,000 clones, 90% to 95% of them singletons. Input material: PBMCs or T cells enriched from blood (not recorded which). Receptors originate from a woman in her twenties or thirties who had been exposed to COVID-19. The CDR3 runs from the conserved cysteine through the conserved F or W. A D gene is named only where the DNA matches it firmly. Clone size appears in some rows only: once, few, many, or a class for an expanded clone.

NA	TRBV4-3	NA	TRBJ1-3	CASSQAQGDTIYF	TGCGCCAGCAGCCAAGCCCAGGGTGACACCATATATTTT
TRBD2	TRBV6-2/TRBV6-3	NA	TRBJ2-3	CASSLRGIDTQYF	TGTGCCAGCAGTTTGCGGGGGATAGATACGCAGTATTTT
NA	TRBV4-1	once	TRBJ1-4	CASSQEAGREGEKLFF	TGCGCCAGCAGCCAAGAGGCGGGGCGCGAGGGTGAAAAACTGTTTTTT
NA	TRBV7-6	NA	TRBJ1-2	CASSHADRPLDGYTF	TGTGCCAGCAGTCATGCCGACAGACCACTGGATGGCTACACCTTC
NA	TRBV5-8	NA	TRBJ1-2	CASSNRNPYGYTF	TGTGCCAGCAGCAATAGAAACCCTTATGGCTACACCTTC
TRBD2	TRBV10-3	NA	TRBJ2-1	CAISRSGGAGNEQFF	TGTGCCATCAGCCGTAGCGGGGGGGCTGGGAATGAGCAGTTCTTC
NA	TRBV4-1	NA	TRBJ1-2	CASSQGQDYGYTF	TGCGCCAGCAGCCAAGGACAGGACTATGGCTACACCTTC
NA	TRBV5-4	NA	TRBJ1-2	CASSLPGAPSGYTF	TGTGCCAGCAGCTTGCCAGGGGCACCCAGCGGCTACACCTTC
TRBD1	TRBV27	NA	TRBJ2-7	CASSSWDRGYYEQYF	TGTGCCAGCAGTTCCTGGGACAGGGGGTACTACGAGCAGTACTTC
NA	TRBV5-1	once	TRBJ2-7	CASSLAKDSIYEQYF	TGCGCCAGCAGCTTGGCCAAGGACAGTATCTACGAGCAGTACTTC
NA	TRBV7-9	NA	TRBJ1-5	CASSSAGANRQPQHF	TGTGCCAGCAGTTCGGCGGGGGCAAATCGCCAGCCCCAGCATTTT
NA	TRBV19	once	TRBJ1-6	CASSIGLGFSPLHF	TGTGCCAGTAGTATAGGACTCGGATTTTCACCCCTCCACTTT
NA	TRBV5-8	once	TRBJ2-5	CASSKRQETQYF	TGTGCCAGCAGCAAACGGCAAGAGACCCAGTACTTC
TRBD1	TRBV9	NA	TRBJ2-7	CASSVGGQTYEQYF	TGTGCCAGCAGCGTAGGGGGACAGACCTACGAGCAGTACTTC
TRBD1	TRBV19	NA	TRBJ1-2	CASRRQGMNYGYTF	TGTGCCAGTAGAAGACAGGGGATGAACTATGGCTACACCTTC
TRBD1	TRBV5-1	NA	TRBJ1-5	CASSLEPTGAPPQPQHF	TGCGCCAGCAGCTTGGAACCAACAGGGGCCCCTCCCCAGCCCCAGCATTTT
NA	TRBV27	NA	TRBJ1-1	CASSMRRQTEAFF	TGTGCCAGCAGTATGAGACGACAGACGGAAGCTTTCTTT
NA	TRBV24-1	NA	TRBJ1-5	CATSDSSGMGNQPQHF	TGTGCCACCAGTGATTCATCAGGGATGGGCAATCAGCCCCAGCATTTT
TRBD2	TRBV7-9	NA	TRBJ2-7	CASSAYAGGNEQYF	TGTGCCAGCAGCGCTTACGCGGGAGGCAACGAGCAGTACTTC
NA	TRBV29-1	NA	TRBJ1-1	CSVEGRVTEAFF	TGCAGCGTTGAAGGGCGGGTCACTGAAGCTTTCTTT
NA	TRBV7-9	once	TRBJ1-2	CASSLEVRSSGQGYTF	TGTGCCAGCAGCTTAGAAGTTAGGTCGTCAGGGCAGGGCTACACCTTC
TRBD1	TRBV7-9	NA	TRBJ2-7	CASSFLDRDEQYF	TGTGCCAGCAGCTTCCTTGACAGGGACGAGCAGTACTTC
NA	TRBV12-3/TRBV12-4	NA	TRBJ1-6	CASSFLTGTPLHF	TGTGCCAGCAGTTTCTTGACAGGAACGCCCCTCCACTTT